A selection of T cell receptor beta chains follows, all from one sample in a study of blood T cell repertoires in COVID-19. Data came from immunoSEQ multiplex PCR; TCRdb stores just in-frame clones and leaves some out. Seen here are a few hundred thousand clones, over 75% observed once, and the top ten hold about 0.65%. The sequenced material came from peripheral blood. The receptors stem from a human donor in a cohort sampled during active COVID-19. Both conserved end residues are part of each CDR3. A D gene is named only where the DNA matches it firmly. Some rows mark clone size as missing; the rest say once, few, many or name a class of expanded clone.

j_call clone_size v_call d_call cdr3_aa cdr3_nt
TRBJ1-6 - TRBV11-2 - CASSLNPTGNSPLHF TGTGCCAGCAGTCTCAACCCGACGGGTAATTCACCCCTCCACTTT
TRBJ2-7 once TRBV4-2 - CASSQDGGEQYF TGTGCCAGCAGCCAAGATGGAGGCGAGCAGTACTTC
TRBJ1-2 - TRBV6-2/TRBV6-3 - CASSLGLGGYTF TGTGCCAGCAGTTTAGGACTTGGGGGCTACACCTTC
TRBJ1-1 - TRBV6-5 - CASSRQRNTEAFF TGTGCCAGCAGTAGACAACGGAACACTGAAGCTTTCTTT
TRBJ1-6 - TRBV5-1 - CASSLDVRSSYNSPLHF TGCGCCAGCAGCTTGGATGTCAGAAGCTCCTATAATTCACCCCTCCACTTT
TRBJ2-2 - TRBV6-6 TRBD1 CASSSGTGGSGELFF TGTGCCAGCAGCTCCGGGACAGGGGGCTCCGGGGAGCTGTTTTTT
TRBJ2-7 - TRBV10-3 TRBD1 CAIGTGGEQYF TGTGCCATCGGGACAGGGGGCGAGCAGTACTTC
TRBJ1-2 - TRBV20-1 - CSASWQTNYGYTF TGCAGTGCTAGTTGGCAGACTAACTATGGCTACACCTTC
TRBJ2-5 - TRBV4-3 - CASSREIGGETQYF TGCGCCAGCAGCCGAGAAATAGGGGGAGAGACCCAGTACTTC
TRBJ2-1 - TRBV29-1 TRBD1 CSVSTGGGNEQFF TGCAGCGTCTCGACAGGGGGGGGAAATGAGCAGTTCTTC
TRBJ2-1 few TRBV7-9 - CASSLGSILGRYNEQFF TGTGCCAGCAGCTTAGGGTCCATTCTAGGTCGTTACAATGAGCAGTTCTTC
TRBJ1-1 - TRBV28 - CASSLPRRRAFF TGTGCCAGCAGTTTACCCCGACGGAGGGCTTTCTTT
TRBJ2-7 - TRBV3-1/TRBV3-2 - CASSPVGRGQYF TGTGCCAGCAGCCCGGTCGGCCGGGGGCAGTACTTC
TRBJ2-7 - TRBV4-1 TRBD1 CASSTGTELIEQYF TGCGCCAGCAGCACCGGGACAGAACTTATTGAGCAGTACTTC
TRBJ2-1 - TRBV7-9 TRBD2 CASSLGEGLAGGNEQFF TGTGCCAGCAGCTTAGGGGAGGGACTAGCAGGGGGCAATGAGCAGTTCTTC
TRBJ1-3 once TRBV7-2 TRBD1 CASSLDRGSGNTIYF TGTGCCAGCAGCTTAGACAGGGGCTCGGGAAACACCATATATTTT
TRBJ1-3 - TRBV5-4 - CASRASTIYF TGTGCCAGCAGAGCGAGCACCATATATTTT
TRBJ1-2 - TRBV28 TRBD1 CAIGRGGAYTF TGTGCCATCGGGAGAGGGGGCGCCTACACCTTC
TRBJ1-5 few TRBV19 TRBD1 CASSIFETGAIQPQHF TGTGCCAGTAGTATATTTGAGACAGGGGCCATCCAGCCCCAGCATTTT
TRBJ1-2 - TRBV6-2/TRBV6-3 - CASSYSSTDYGYTF TGTGCCAGCAGTTACTCGAGCACCGACTATGGCTACACCTTC
TRBJ1-1 few TRBV9 - CASSLLRVGTEAFF TGTGCCAGCAGCCTTCTCAGGGTCGGTACTGAAGCTTTCTTT
TRBJ1-3 - TRBV5-8 TRBD1 CASRDREMAGNTIYF TGTGCCAGCCGGGACAGAGAGATGGCTGGAAACACCATATATTTT
TRBJ2-5 - TRBV29-1 - CSVDPGQETQYF TGCAGCGTTGATCCAGGGCAAGAGACCCAGTACTTC
TRBJ1-2 - TRBV3-1/TRBV3-2 - CASSQDMTDSYGYTF TGTGCCAGCAGCCAAGATATGACGGACAGCTATGGCTACACCTTC
TRBJ2-7 - TRBV18 TRBD1 CASSPGQGRPYEQYF TGTGCCAGCTCACCCGGACAGGGGAGGCCCTACGAGCAGTACTTC
TRBJ1-1 - TRBV29-1 - CSVGTVKNTEAFF TGCAGCGTTGGGACTGTAAAGAACACTGAAGCTTTCTTT
TRBJ2-1 - TRBV7-2 - CASSLALDSYNEQFF TGTGCCAGCAGCTTAGCGCTAGACTCCTACAATGAGCAGTTCTTC
TRBJ1-1 - TRBV30 TRBD1 CAWSVQGVRAFF TGTGCCTGGAGTGTACAGGGGGTTCGGGCTTTCTTT
TRBJ1-5 few TRBV7-8 - CASSLLGHQPQHF TGTGCCAGCAGCCTCTTGGGCCATCAGCCCCAGCATTTT